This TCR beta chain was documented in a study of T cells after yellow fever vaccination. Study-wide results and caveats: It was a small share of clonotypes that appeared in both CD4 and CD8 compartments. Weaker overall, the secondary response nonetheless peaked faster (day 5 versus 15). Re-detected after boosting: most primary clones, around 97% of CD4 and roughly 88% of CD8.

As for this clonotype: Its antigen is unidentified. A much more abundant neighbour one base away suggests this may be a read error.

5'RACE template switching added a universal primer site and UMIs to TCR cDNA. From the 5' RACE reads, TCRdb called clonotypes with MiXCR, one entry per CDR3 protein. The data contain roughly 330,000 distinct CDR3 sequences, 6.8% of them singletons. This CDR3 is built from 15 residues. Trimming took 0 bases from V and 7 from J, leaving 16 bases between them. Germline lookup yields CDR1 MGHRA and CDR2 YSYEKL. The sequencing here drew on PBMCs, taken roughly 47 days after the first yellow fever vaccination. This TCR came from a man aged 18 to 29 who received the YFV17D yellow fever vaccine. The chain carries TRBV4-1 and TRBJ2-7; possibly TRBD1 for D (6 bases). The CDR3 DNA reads TGCGCCAGCAGCCAAGATTATGGGACAAGGGTAGAGCAGTACTTC. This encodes CASSQDYGTRVEQYF.